This TCR beta chain was obtained from a study of CD8 T cells in ankylosing spondylitis. Regarding the study as a whole: In the blood and synovial fluid of reactive arthritis, some motif variants had been previously reported.

The germline CDR1 and CDR2 sequences are SQVTM and ANQGSEA. CDR3 length: 12 residues. The V and J ends lost 2 bases and 4 bases respectively, with 8 bases between them. A single record per CDR3 protein comes from TCRdb applying MiXCR to the 5' RACE reads. The sample carries 240,000 or so distinct CDR3 sequences, 8% to 9.5% recorded once. This clonotype was counted at least ten times. Its specificity is unknown. The chain carries TRBV29-1 and TRBJ2-5; D remains ambiguous. This TCR was sampled from a male donor with ankylosing spondylitis or in good health (not recorded which). Sequencing used blood, either unsorted or a sorted T cell fraction (not recorded which). CDR3: CSVEPGRETQYF. The CDR3, as DNA: TGCAGCGTTGAACCTGGTAGAGAGACCCAGTACTTC.